The TCR beta chain described here comes from a study of blood T cell repertoires in COVID-19. The overall study: The United States, Italy and Spain provided the acute and convalescent COVID-19 samples.

Sequencing was performed with immunoSEQ multiplex PCR; in TCRdb, only in-frame clones are kept and a portion is missing. The repertoire has 190,000 or so clones, roughly nine tenths of them found once; the top ten carry approximately 8.2%. Participants came from roughly 24 US areas, aged roughly 18 to 90 years. In assigning cohorts, the study relied on participant-reported clinical history. Recovery meant two consecutive negative NP/OP PCR tests, professional clearance, or resolved symptoms. V shed 1 base and J shed 0 bases, with 19 bases lying between them. Germline CDR1 is LGHNT and CDR2 is FRNRAP. This CDR3 comprises 19 residues.

Sequenced sample: PBMCs or T cells enriched from blood (not recorded which). This TCR derives from a woman under 30 who had recovered from COVID-19. This chain links TRBV12-5 with TRBJ1-3; D is possibly TRBD1 (6 bases). In DNA, the CDR3 is TGTGCTAGTGGTTTGGCACAACTGGCCGTACAGGGCTCTGGAAACACCATATATTTT. This translates into CASGLAQLAVQGSGNTIYF.